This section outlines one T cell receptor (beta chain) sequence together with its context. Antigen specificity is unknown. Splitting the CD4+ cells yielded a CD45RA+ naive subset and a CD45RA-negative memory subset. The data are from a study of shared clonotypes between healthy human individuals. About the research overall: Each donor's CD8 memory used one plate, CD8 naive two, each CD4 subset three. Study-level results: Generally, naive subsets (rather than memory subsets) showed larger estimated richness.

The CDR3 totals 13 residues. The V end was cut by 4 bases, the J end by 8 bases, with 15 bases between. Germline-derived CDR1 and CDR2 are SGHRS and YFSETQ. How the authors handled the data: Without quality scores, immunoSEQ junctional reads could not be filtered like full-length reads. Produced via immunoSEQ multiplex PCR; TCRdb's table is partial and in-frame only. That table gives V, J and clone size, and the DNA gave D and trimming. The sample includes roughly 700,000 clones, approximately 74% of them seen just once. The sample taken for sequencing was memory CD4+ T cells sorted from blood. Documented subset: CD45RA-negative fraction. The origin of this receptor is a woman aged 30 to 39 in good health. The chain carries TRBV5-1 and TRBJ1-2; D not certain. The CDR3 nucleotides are TGCGCCAGCAGCCCGCAGGAGGTTGGGGGCTACACCTTC. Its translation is CASSPQEVGGYTF.